Listed here are 10 T cell receptor beta chains from one sample, sequenced in a study of cytomegalovirus exposure and HLA in healthy donors. Primers included in the PCR were 60 Vbeta and 13 Jbeta primers. Profiling relied on immunoSEQ multiplex PCR, and the TCRdb table lists in-frame clones only, not all of them. The data show 100,000 to 150,000 clones, around three quarters seen once. Sequencing was carried out using PBMCs. These receptors all come from an older woman in good health and CMV-seropositive.

This chain connects TRBV9 to TRBJ2-1; possibly TRBD1 for D (6 bases). V shed 4 bases and J shed 8 bases, with 16 bases lying between them. This CDR3 contains 14 residues. CDR1 and CDR2 (germline): SGDLS, YYNGEE. The CDR3 is CASSIPPQGYEQFF. As DNA, the CDR3 is TGTGCCAGCAGCATCCCCCCCCAGGGGTATGAGCAGTTCTTC.

This clone was detected once. V usage is TRBV19 and J usage is TRBJ2-6; 7 bases map to TRBD1. V was pared by 5 bases and J by 3 bases, with 4 bases of the junction left unmatched. CDR3 size: 15 residues. CDR1 and CDR2 from the germline V gene are LNHDA and SQIVND (reference sequence). The DNA of the CDR3 is TGTGCCAGTAGTCCCGGACAGGTTGGGGCCAACGTCCTGACTTTC. Encoded protein: CASSPGQVGANVLTF.

V is TRBV5-1 and J is TRBJ2-5, with 10 bases matching TRBD2. Germline CDR1 and CDR2: SGHRS and YFSETQ. CDR3 size: 16 residues. V was clipped by 0 bases and J by 1 base; unmatched bases: 3. The CDR3 region is CASSLGSGGVQETQYF. DNA of the CDR3: TGCGCCAGCAGCTTGGGGAGCGGGGGGGTCCAAGAGACCCAGTACTTC.

The rearrangement links TRBV5-1 to TRBJ2-5, with 14 bases that match TRBD2. CDR1 and CDR2 (germline): SGHRS, YFSETQ. The CDR3 runs 17 residues. Losses at the gene ends were 4 bases for V and 5 bases for J; bases not matched to a gene: 10. CDR3 residues: CASSRTGTSGGGETQYF. The DNA of the CDR3 is TGCGCCAGCAGCCGAACCGGGACTAGCGGGGGAGGGGAGACCCAGTACTTC.

This clone was counted only a few times. This chain uses TRBV6-6 with TRBJ1-2; D not resolved. Trimming shortened V by 5 bases and J by 4 bases, and 8 bases separated the two germline ends. Germline V gene sequence: CDR1 MNHNY, CDR2 SVGAGI (reference sequence). The CDR3 is made up of 12 amino acids. CDR3 amino acids: CASSVTSYGYTF. CDR3 bases: TGTGCCAGCAGTGTCACATCCTATGGCTACACCTTC.

This clone was detected only a few times. The chain uses TRBV6-5 and TRBJ1-1, with a tentative D call TRBD1 (6 bases). Germline V lookup: CDR1 MNHEY, CDR2 SVGAGI. V was shortened by 4 bases and J by 6 bases, with 15 bases between the two germline ends. The CDR3 consists of 14 residues. CDR3 loop: CASSSVRGSAEAFF. CDR3 nucleotide sequence: TGTGCCAGCAGTTCGGTCAGGGGAAGCGCTGAAGCTTTCTTT.

In DNA form, the CDR3 reads TGCGCCAGCAGCCAAGCGGATGACGGGAGGGGCTATGAGCAGTTCTTC. This translates into CASSQADDGRGYEQFF. The gene calls are TRBV4-1 and TRBJ2-1, with TRBD2 matching 8 bases. V lost 1 base and J lost 8; bases outside the gene matches: 10. CDR1 is MGHRA, CDR2 YSYEKL, per germline. CDR3 length: 16 amino acids.

The J gene is TRBJ1-1, the V gene TRBV5-1; TRBD1 aligns across 8 bases. The germline gives CDR1 SGHRS, CDR2 YFSETQ. Trimming took 2 bases from V and 4 from J; bases not matched to a gene: 4. The CDR3 loop spans 14 amino acids. In DNA, the CDR3 is TGCGCCAGCAGCTTTACGGACAGGGCCACTGAAGCTTTCTTT. This translates into CASSFTDRATEAFF.

The J gene is TRBJ1-1, the V gene TRBV7-9, with TRBD1 as a possible D gene (5 bases). The CDR3 consists of 15 residues. Trimming took off 4 bases at V and 5 bases at J, with 17 bases between the two ends. Germline loops: CDR1 SEHNR, CDR2 FQNEAQ (reference sequence). The DNA of the CDR3 is TGTGCCAGCAGCTCAGCAGGGACTTTTTCGACTGAAGCTTTCTTT. It is translated as CASSSAGTFSTEAFF.

Only a few counts were recorded for this clone. The chain uses TRBV15 and TRBJ1-4; 10 bases are a match to TRBD1. J was trimmed by 6 bases and V by 3 bases; bases with no gene match: 4. CDR1 is LNHNV, CDR2 YYDKDF, per germline (reference sequence). The CDR3 totals 15 residues. CDR3 loop: CATSRRQGAYEKLFF. CDR3 bases: TGTGCCACCAGCAGGCGACAGGGGGCATATGAAAAACTGTTTTTT.